The present T cell receptor (beta chain) was sequenced within a study of PD-1 blockade in classical Hodgkin lymphoma. About the research overall: Patients had nivolumab dosed at 3 mg/kg, delivered intravenously every 2 weeks.

V shed 7 bases and J 4 bases; nucleotides not matched to a gene: 4. There are 14 residues in the CDR3. In germline, CDR1 is MNHNS, CDR2 SASEGT. Concerning this clone itself: Its antigen is as yet unknown.

Every patient experienced relapse after autologous stem cell transplantation, and brentuximab vedotin exposure varied. Magnetic negative selection was used to purify CD4+ T cells from PBMCs that had been thawed. Findings and limits, study-wide: Prior to therapy, complete responders displayed diversity much like that of newly diagnosed patients. Later analyses included only patients treated at least 1 year post-ASCT.

TCRdb keeps only in-frame clones here, not all; method: immunoSEQ multiplex PCR. The table lists approximately 9,900 clones, 70% to 80% of them singletons. The specimen comprised CD4+ T cells from blood, sampled at baseline. This sequence was found in a human donor with classical Hodgkin lymphoma. The chain joins TRBV6-1 to TRBJ2-2, with 9 bases fitting TRBD2. CDR3 DNA: TGTGCCAGCATTCCTAGCGGGATCACCGGGGAGCTGTTTTTT. It codes for CASIPSGITGELFF.